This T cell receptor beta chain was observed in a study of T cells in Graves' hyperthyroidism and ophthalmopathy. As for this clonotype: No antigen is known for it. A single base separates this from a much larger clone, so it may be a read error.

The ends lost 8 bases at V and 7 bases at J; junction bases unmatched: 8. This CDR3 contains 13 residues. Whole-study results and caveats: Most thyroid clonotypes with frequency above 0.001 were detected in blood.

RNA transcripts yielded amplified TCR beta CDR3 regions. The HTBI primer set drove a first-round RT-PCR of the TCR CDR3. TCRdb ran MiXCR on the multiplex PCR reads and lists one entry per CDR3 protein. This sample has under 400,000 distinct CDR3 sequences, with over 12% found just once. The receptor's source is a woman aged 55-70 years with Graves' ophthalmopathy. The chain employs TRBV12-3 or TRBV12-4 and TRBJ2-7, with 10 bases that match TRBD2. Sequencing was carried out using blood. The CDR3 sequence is CASGGSGGNEQYF. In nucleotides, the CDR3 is TGTGCCAGCGGGGGTAGCGGGGGGAATGAGCAGTACTTC.